The 24 T cell receptor beta chains below all came from one sample that was sequenced in a study of metastatic and nonmetastatic thyroid tumors (TCRdb year 2020). Before undergoing thyroid surgery, none of the patients had been given any kind of treatment. The library was made by PCR. The instrument was an Illumina HiSeq 4000. The public reads were quality trimmed at Q25 with fastp and then assembled into clones with MiXCR by TCRdb, keeping productive beta chains. The table for this sample lists about 32,000 clones; about a sixth of them were counted only once. The top ten hold about 10% of the sample. Material for sequencing was blood. Every receptor here comes from a female donor with papillary thyroid cancer or a benign thyroid nodule (not recorded which). Some clones in this sample may be carry-over from other donors' samples.

The chain recombines TRBV28 with TRBJ2-3, with 8 bases lining up with TRBD2. The CDR3 has 17 residues. The V and J ends lost 5 bases and 5 bases, in that order; junction bases with no gene match: 15. The V gene's germline CDR1 is MDHEN and CDR2 SYDVKM. The CDR3 sequence is CASSTPLSREGQDTQYF. CDR3 coding DNA: TGTGCCAGCAGTACCCCCCTTTCCCGGGAGGGGCAAGATACGCAGTATTTT.

At least ten counts were recorded for this clone. This chain joins TRBV3-1 and TRBJ2-1; D perhaps matches TRBD2 (7 bases). Germline CDR1 reads LGHDT; CDR2 reads YNNKEL (reference sequence). There are 16 residues in the CDR3. The V and J ends lost 4 bases and 4 bases respectively, with 17 bases between them. The CDR3 spells CASSLQGLAAYNEQFF. The CDR3 bases are TGTGCCAGCAGCCTCCAGGGGCTAGCGGCTTACAATGAGCAGTTCTTC.

This clone came up many times. The chain links TRBV27 to TRBJ1-5; tentative D call: TRBD1 (5 bases). The CDR3 is made up of 14 amino acids. Germline V gives CDR1 MNHEY, CDR2 SMNVEV (reference sequence). V gave up 5 bases and J gave up 3 bases, with 11 bases separating them. The CDR3 loop is CASSPQGHNQPQHF. DNA for the CDR3: TGTGCCAGCAGTCCTCAGGGTCACAATCAGCCCCAGCATTTT.

Regarding this clone: At one end, the junction sequence differs from germline, possibly due to a read error. The CDR3 DNA sequence: TGTGCCAGCGCCTCTTGGTGGAGGGCGGATAACTATTGCTACACCTTC. It is translated as CASASWWRADNYCYTF. The V gene is TRBV6-1, the J gene TRBJ1-2; D ambiguous. The germline CDR1 and CDR2 sequences are MNHNS and SASEGT. The CDR3 runs 16 residues.

By sample share, this clone is medium-sized. The chain couples TRBV6-1 to TRBJ2-7, with D possibly matching TRBD1 (5 bases). The CDR3 length is 13 residues. The ends were cut back, 2 bases at V and 9 bases at J, with 14 bases in the middle. Germline CDR1 is MNHNS and CDR2 is SASEGT. CDR3 sequence (DNA): TGTGCCAGCAGTGAACTAGGGGAAGTCGGGCAGTACTTC. This translates into CASSELGEVGQYF.

This clone has ten or more counts. This sequence joins TRBV25-1 and TRBJ1-6; D gene ambiguous. The germline CDR1 and CDR2 sequences are MGHDK and SYGVNS. The CDR3 has 14 residues. V was cut by 9 bases and J by 4 bases, with 13 bases left in between. The CDR3 here is CASRDMVYNSPLHF. Written as DNA, the CDR3 is TGTGCCAGTCGAGATATGGTATATAATTCACCCCTCCACTTT.

This clone was seen ten or more times. The V and J genes are TRBV3-1 and TRBJ2-1; 7 bases map to TRBD1. This CDR3 contains 14 residues. Germline loops: CDR1 LGHDT, CDR2 YNNKEL (reference sequence). After removal of 1 base from V and 10 bases from J, the junction contained 7 bases not matched to a gene. For the CDR3, the DNA is TGTGCCAGCAGCCAAGTAGTAGGCAGGGGGGAGCAGTTCTTC. It encodes CASSQVVGRGEQFF.

The table lists this clone with a few counts. The conserved phenylalanine or tryptophan normally closing the CDR3 is absent here, so this likely arose from a read error. The chain is built from TRBV28 and TRBJ1-2, with a weak D call TRBD1 (5 bases). Germline loops: CDR1 MDHEN, CDR2 SYDVKM. This CDR3 is 15 amino acids long. Here the CDR3 reads CASSSTGGGNYGYTL. CDR3 sequence (DNA): TGTGCCAGCAGTTCCACCGGGGGGGGTAACTATGGGTACACCTTA.

Within the sample, this clone is medium-sized. The rearrangement links TRBV6-2 or TRBV6-3 to TRBJ2-7; D is possibly TRBD2 (6 bases). CDR1 and CDR2 from the germline V gene are MNHEY and SVGEGT. Between the trimmed V and J ends, which lost 2 bases and 3 bases, there was a span of 14 bases. The CDR3 is 15 residues long. The CDR3 nucleotides read TGTGCCAGCAGTTACGGTTACGGGGGATACTACGAGCAGTACTTC. This translates into CASSYGYGGYYEQYF.

This clone was counted ten times or more. The chain's CDR3 is CASSLGVKGTPNQPQHF. As DNA, the CDR3 is TGTGCCAGCAGTTTAGGGGTAAAGGGAACCCCCAATCAGCCCCAGCATTTT. The chain is built from TRBV28 and TRBJ1-5; D gene unclear. This CDR3 contains 17 residues. V dropped 2 bases and J dropped 3 bases, with 17 bases sitting between them. Germline CDR1 and CDR2: MDHEN and SYDVKM.

The V call is TRBV4-2, the J call TRBJ2-7; 9 positions match TRBD2. Germline V gene lookup returns CDR1 LGHNA and CDR2 YNFKEQ. This CDR3 has 15 amino acids. J gave up 2 bases and V 1 base, and 3 bases lay outside the gene matches. The CDR3 region has the DNA TGTGCCAGCAGCCAAGTTGCTAGCGGGACCTACGAGCAGTACTTC. This sequence encodes CASSQVASGTYEQYF.

This clone has at least ten counts. Other nucleotide sequences in the sample specify the same CDR3. The genes are TRBV5-6 and TRBJ1-2; D is perhaps TRBD1 (5 bases). Germline V gene data show CDR1 as SGHDT and CDR2 as YYEEEE. Trimming took 5 bases from V and 2 from J, leaving 10 bases between them. The CDR3 has 13 amino acids. CDR3 in DNA: TGTGCCAGCAGTACGGGACGGAACTATGGCTACACCTTC. As protein: CASSTGRNYGYTF.

This clone was observed a handful of times. This clone may be a read error of a much larger clone one base away. The chain has TRBV20-1 and TRBJ2-5; D remains unclear. The CDR3 totals 13 residues. Trimming shortened V by 5 bases and J by 5 bases, and 15 bases separated the two germline ends. Germline V gives CDR1 DFQATT, CDR2 SNEGSKA (reference sequence). The CDR3 coding sequence is TGCAGTGCTCTACATGCCTTTGGGGAGACCCAGTACTTC. Amino acid sequence: CSALHAFGETQYF.

In its sample, this clone was seen many times. This chain joins TRBV7-2 and TRBJ2-1, with TRBD2 identical over 8 bases. This CDR3 is built from 15 residues. Germline loops: CDR1 SGHTA, CDR2 FQGNSA. The J segment lost 8 bases and the V segment lost 3 bases, leaving 9 bases of the junction unmatched. The CDR3 DNA is TGTGCCAGCAGCTTGTCCGGGGGGGTCAGCGATGAGCAGTTCTTC. This translates into CASSLSGGVSDEQFF.

By sample share, this clone is medium-sized. J is TRBJ2-7 and V is TRBV6-5, with D maybe TRBD1 (5 bases). Trimming stripped 0 bases from V and 3 bases from J, with 9 bases between. The CDR3 loop spans 14 amino acids. Per germline, CDR1 MNHEY and CDR2 SVGAGI. The CDR3 reads CASSYSRQGYEQYF. For the CDR3, the DNA is TGTGCCAGCAGTTACTCGCGGCAGGGCTACGAGCAGTACTTC.

This clone was detected ten times or more. The V gene is TRBV5-1, the J gene TRBJ2-1, with no clear D. This CDR3 comprises 16 residues. Trimming removed 5 bases from V and 3 bases from J, with 18 bases in between. The germline V gene has CDR1 SGHRS and CDR2 YFSETQ. The CDR3 region is CASSLTLGAHYNEQFF. CDR3 DNA: TGCGCCAGCAGTCTAACTCTTGGAGCTCACTACAATGAGCAGTTCTTC.

This clone was counted ten times or more. The rearrangement uses TRBV20-1 and TRBJ2-3; 9 bases are shared with TRBD2. The ends lost 3 bases at V and 3 bases at J; junction bases unmatched: 10. Per germline, CDR1 DFQATT and CDR2 SNEGSKA (reference sequence). The CDR3 spans 16 residues. The CDR3 is CSARAVAGVLTDTQYF. The CDR3 coding sequence is TGCAGTGCTAGGGCGGTAGCGGGAGTACTAACAGATACGCAGTATTTT.

The chain has TRBV7-9 and TRBJ2-7, with TRBD1 as a possible D gene (5 bases). CDR1 is SEHNR, CDR2 FQNEAQ, per germline (reference sequence). Trimming left V 4 bases short and J 4 bases short, with 11 bases between. This CDR3 has 13 amino acids. This CDR3 reads CASSSGHTYEQYF. CDR3 coding DNA: TGTGCCAGCAGCTCAGGGCATACTTACGAGCAGTACTTC.

This clone turned up a few times. With a much larger clone just one base away, this may be a read error. This chain links TRBV6-1 with TRBJ2-4, with D unclear. The CDR3 is 15 amino acids. V lost 4 bases to trimming and J lost 0 bases, with 10 bases between them. The germline gives CDR1 MNHNS, CDR2 SASEGT. This CDR3 reads CASSGSRLAKNIQYF. The CDR3 DNA follows: TGTGCCAGCAGTGGTTCTCGTCTAGCCAAAAACATTCAGTACTTC.

This clone was seen at least ten times. Other DNA variants within this sample encode the same CDR3. The V and J genes are TRBV5-1 and TRBJ1-2; TRBD1 matches 8 bases. V lost 4 bases and J lost 8; bases outside the gene matches: 7. Germline V gene data show CDR1 as SGHRS and CDR2 as YFSETQ. The CDR3 is 13 residues long. The CDR3 DNA sequence: TGCGCCAGCAGCCTCGGACAGGGCGGCGGCTACACCTTC. It codes for CASSLGQGGGYTF. Drawing the rest from reference TRBV5-1 and TRBJ1-2, the complete variable domain is KAGVTQTPRYLIKTRGQQVTLSCSPISGHRSVSWYQQTPGQGLQFLFEYFSETQRNKGNFPGRFSGRQFSNSRSEMNVSTLELGDSALYLCASSLGQGGGYTFGSGTRLTVV.

This clone has just a few counts. No conserved phenylalanine or tryptophan ends this CDR3, so it is likely a read error. The rearrangement uses TRBV28 and TRBJ1-2, with 10 bases lining up with TRBD1. The CDR3 extends over 14 amino acids. Germline V gene sequence: CDR1 MDHEN, CDR2 SYDVKM. The CDR3 nucleotides are TGTGCCAGCAGTACTGGACAGGGGGTATATGACTACACCTTA. Residues: CASSTGQGVYDYTL.

This clone was seen only a few times. The chain links TRBV6-2 or TRBV6-3 to TRBJ1-4, with TRBD1 matching over 9 bases. The V and J ends lost 0 bases and 5 bases, in that order; junction bases with no gene match: 4. Germline-derived CDR1 and CDR2 are MNHEY and SVGEGT. The CDR3 runs to 16 residues. In nucleotides, the CDR3 is TGTGCCAGCAGTTACTCGACCGGGACAGGGAATGAAAAACTGTTTTTT. Translating gives CASSYSTGTGNEKLFF.

By share, this clone counts as medium-sized. The V gene is TRBV6-5, the J gene TRBJ2-7; 7 bases fit TRBD2. Germline loops: CDR1 MNHEY, CDR2 SVGAGI. The CDR3 is 15 residues long. After removal of 2 bases from V and 3 bases from J, the junction contained 7 bases not matched to a gene. This CDR3 is CASSYTRGGVYEQYF. In nucleotides, the CDR3 is TGTGCCAGCAGTTACACTCGTGGGGGGGTCTACGAGCAGTACTTC.

This clone was observed many times. This chain connects TRBV7-2 to TRBJ2-7; 7 bases are a match to TRBD1. Germline CDR1 reads SGHTA; CDR2 reads FQGNSA. The CDR3 spans 14 residues. V lost 5 bases and J lost 2; bases outside the gene matches: 6. The CDR3 DNA sequence: TGTGCCAGCAGCCACCCGGGACAGACCTACGAGCAGTACTTC. Translated: CASSHPGQTYEQYF.